One sample yielded the 31 T cell receptor beta chains listed below, sequenced in a study of post-analysis software for immune sequencing data. Broader study findings: Comparison of patients with controls showed about 5 TRBV segments more frequent in patients, TRBV5-6, TRBV5-1 and TRBV20-1 among them.

Their cognate antigens are unknown. Each TCR beta cDNA library carried unique molecular identifiers. TCRdb re-called the PCR reads with MiXCR, one entry per CDR3 protein. The table lists 740,000 or so distinct CDR3 sequences, roughly 50% of them singletons, with approximately 4.5% in the top ten. Sequenced input: blood. These receptors were taken from a girl aged 5 to 17 with multiple sclerosis.

V gene TRBV12-3 or TRBV12-4 combines with J gene TRBJ2-1; TRBD2 is a possible D gene (6 bases). The V end lost 7 bases, the J end lost 8 bases, and 21 bases lay between the germline ends. CDR3 size: 15 residues. Here the CDR3 DNA reads TGTGCCAGCACCGCTCGCCTCGGGGGAGTTTATGAGCAGTTCTTC. This translates into CASTARLGGVYEQFF.

The genes are TRBV20-1 and TRBJ1-4; D ambiguous. The CDR3 runs to 15 residues. V lost 5 bases to trimming and J lost 0 bases, with 13 bases between them. Germline V lookup: CDR1 DFQATT, CDR2 SNEGSKA (reference sequence). CDR3 nucleotide sequence: TGCAGTGCTGATAGACCGCATGCAACTAATGAAAAACTGTTTTTT. It specifies CSADRPHATNEKLFF.

Comments on this clonotype: A read error may account for a junction end that differs from germline. The gene calls are TRBV29-1 and TRBJ2-1; D unclear. The germline CDR1 and CDR2 sequences are SQVTM and ANQGSEA. This CDR3 spans 13 amino acids. The CDR3 is CSAVPNSYNKQFF. CDR3 in DNA: TGCAGCGCCGTCCCTAACTCCTACAATAAGCAGTTCTTC.

J is TRBJ2-7 and V is TRBV7-9; TRBD2 matches at 15 bases. The CDR3 consists of 19 residues. V dropped 2 bases and J dropped 2; count of bases not matched to a gene: 10. Germline V gene lookup returns CDR1 SEHNR and CDR2 FQNEAQ (reference sequence). Here the CDR3 DNA reads TGTGCCAGCAGCTTATTAGGGACTAGCGGGAGGAGGATGACCTACGAGCAGTACTTC. Translated: CASSLLGTSGRRMTYEQYF.

This clonotype was detected only a few times. This rearrangement joins TRBV29-1 to TRBJ1-1, with D unclear. This CDR3 region has 13 residues. Germline V gene lookup returns CDR1 SQVTM and CDR2 ANQGSEA. V lost 1 base to trimming and J lost 0 bases, with 6 bases between them. CDR3 nucleotides: TGCAGCGTTGAAGGACCTATGAACACTGAAGCTTTCTTT. Its translation is CSVEGPMNTEAFF.

The chain employs TRBV7-8 and TRBJ2-7; TRBD1 matches at 9 bases. This CDR3 has 16 amino acids. V gave up 0 bases and J gave up 1 base; unmatched junction bases: 4. The V gene's germline CDR1 is SGHVS and CDR2 FQNEAQ. The CDR3 nucleotides are TGTGCCAGCAGCTTAGCGTCAGGGACAGGGTCCTACGAGCAGTACTTC. Translation: CASSLASGTGSYEQYF.

In this sample, this clonotype turned up a few times. J is TRBJ2-2 and V is TRBV20-1; possible D gene TRBD2, 6 bases. The V end was cut by 3 bases, the J end by 5 bases, with 13 bases between. The CDR3 is 14 amino acids. Per germline, CDR1 DFQATT and CDR2 SNEGSKA (reference sequence). CDR3 in DNA: TGCAGTGCTAGCGTGGGAGGCGGGACCGGGGAGCTGTTTTTT. Translated, it gives CSASVGGGTGELFF.

There are many counts of this clonotype. The DNA of the CDR3 is TGTGCCAGCAGTTTGTGGAGAGGAGGTAGCTACACCTTC. The encoded protein is CASSLWRGGSYTF. The chain employs TRBV27 and TRBJ1-2; no clear D gene. V lost 3 bases, J lost 9 bases, and 14 bases lay in between. This CDR3 is 13 amino acids long. Germline CDR1 is MNHEY and CDR2 is SMNVEV (reference sequence).

This chain joins TRBV2 and TRBJ2-1, with D uncertain. V was pared by 6 bases and J by 9 bases, with 12 bases between. CDR1 is SNHLY, CDR2 FYNNEI, per germline. The CDR3 has 12 amino acids. The CDR3 sequence: CASSAVPGEQFF. The CDR3 nucleotides read TGTGCCAGCAGCGCGGTTCCTGGTGAGCAGTTCTTC.

This clonotype has only a few counts. The rearrangement uses TRBV20-1 and TRBJ2-1; D not resolved. The germline V gene has CDR1 DFQATT and CDR2 SNEGSKA (reference sequence). The germline V and J ends were trimmed by 6 bases and 5 bases, with 11 bases remaining between them. The CDR3 extends over 12 amino acids. The CDR3 DNA is TGCAGTGCAGGCCCCCTGGACAATGAGCAGTTCTTC. Translating it yields CSAGPLDNEQFF.

The J gene is TRBJ1-5, the V gene TRBV20-1, with a tentative D call TRBD1 (6 bases). The germline V gene has CDR1 DFQATT and CDR2 SNEGSKA (reference sequence). CDR3 size: 14 residues. Trimming took 4 bases from V and 7 from J, leaving 17 bases between them. CDR3 sequence: CSATQGGGGQPQHF. In nucleotides, the CDR3 is TGCAGTGCTACCCAGGGAGGGGGTGGCCAGCCCCAGCATTTT.

J is TRBJ1-2 and V is TRBV7-9; D ambiguous. Germline V CDR1 and CDR2: SEHNR, FQNEAQ (reference sequence). The CDR3 is 13 residues long. V gave up 5 bases and J gave up 4 bases, with 11 bases separating them. The CDR3 DNA follows: TGTGCCAGCAGCCCCAGCGGATCCTATGGCTACACCTTC. Residues: CASSPSGSYGYTF.

The chain is built from TRBV20-1 and TRBJ2-1, with D perhaps assigned TRBD1 or TRBD2 (5 bases each). CDR3 length: 15 amino acids. V gave up 3 bases and J gave up 8 bases, with 20 bases separating them. Germline CDR1 and CDR2: DFQATT and SNEGSKA (reference sequence). CDR3: CSARGVPTRGHEQFF. In nucleotides, the CDR3 is TGCAGTGCTAGGGGGGTACCCACCCGAGGGCATGAGCAGTTCTTC.

The CDR3 DNA follows: TGTGCCAGCAGTTTCGTAAGGGGATCGAGCGGGAGATCTCTTAGCTCCTACAATGAGCAGTTCTTC. It yields the protein CASSFVRGSSGRSLSSYNEQFF. The chain is built from TRBV12-3 or TRBV12-4 and TRBJ2-1; TRBD2 matches at 8 bases. V lost 3 bases, J lost 0 bases, and 22 bases stayed unmatched. The CDR3 sequence is 22 residues long.

This chain links TRBV7-2 with TRBJ2-1; TRBD2 agrees at 9 bases. The CDR3 length is 14 residues. With V trimmed by 4 bases and J by 5 bases, 3 bases remained unmatched. Germline loops: CDR1 SGHTA, CDR2 FQGNSA. This chain's CDR3 is CASSSGLAHNEQFF. In DNA form, the CDR3 reads TGTGCCAGCAGCTCGGGACTAGCCCACAATGAGCAGTTCTTC.

The chain has TRBV29-1 and TRBJ1-1; possibly TRBD1 for D (5 bases). The germline gives CDR1 SQVTM, CDR2 ANQGSEA. The CDR3 loop spans 14 amino acids. V lost 3 bases, J lost 0 bases, and 11 bases lay in between. The CDR3 region is CSVDPPGMNTEAFF. The CDR3 region has the DNA TGCAGCGTTGACCCCCCAGGGATGAACACTGAAGCTTTCTTT.

CDR3 in DNA: TGCAGTGCTAGAAGGACGGGGGGCGGGGAGACCCAGTACTTC. This gives the protein CSARRTGGGETQYF. The chain is built from TRBV20-1 and TRBJ2-5, with a possible D match to TRBD2 (7 bases). The CDR3 runs 14 residues. V lost 2 bases, J lost 5 bases, and 15 bases lay in between. Per germline, CDR1 DFQATT and CDR2 SNEGSKA (reference sequence).

The chain couples TRBV4-1 to TRBJ2-1; D is ambiguous. Per the germline V gene, CDR1 is MGHRA and CDR2 is YSYEKL. Trimming shortened V by 1 base and J by 0 bases, and 16 bases separated the two germline ends. This CDR3 region has 18 residues. CDR3 coding DNA: TGCGCCAGCAGCCAAGGGATCCGAGACCCGAGCTCCTACAATGAGCAGTTCTTC. Amino acid sequence: CASSQGIRDPSSYNEQFF.

This chain uses TRBV4-1 with TRBJ2-6; perhaps TRBD1 as D (6 bases). This CDR3 is built from 20 residues. The germline V gene encodes CDR1 MGHRA and CDR2 YSYEKL. Trimming cost V 0 bases and J 0 bases, with 18 bases left between them. The CDR3 region is CASSQDPKQGKGSGANVLTF. CDR3 DNA sequence: TGCGCCAGCAGCCAAGACCCCAAACAGGGAAAAGGCTCTGGGGCCAACGTCCTGACTTTC.

This clonotype was counted between two and nine times. One junction end disagrees with the germline gene, perhaps due to a read error. The V gene is TRBV5-1, the J gene TRBJ2-6; possible D gene TRBD1, 5 bases. The CDR3 length is 17 residues. CDR1 and CDR2 from the germline V gene are SGHRS and YFSETQ. This chain's CDR3 is CASSLKVSNSGASVLTF. The DNA for the CDR3 is TGCGCCAGCAGCTTGAAAGTCAGCAACTCTGGGGCCAGCGTCCTGACTTTC. The full variable domain, with the rest looked up from reference TRBV5-1 and TRBJ2-6, is KAGVTQTPRYLIKTRGQQVTLSCSPISGHRSVSWYQQTPGQGLQFLFEYFSETQRNKGNFPGRFSGRQFSNSRSEMNVSTLELGDSALYLCASSLKVSNSGASVLTFGAGSRLTVL.

This clonotype was counted only a few times. The chain joins TRBV7-9 to TRBJ1-2; 10 nucleotides line up with TRBD1. Germline loops: CDR1 SEHNR, CDR2 FQNEAQ (reference sequence). The J segment lost 4 bases and the V segment lost 4 bases, leaving 6 bases of the junction unmatched. This CDR3 has 15 residues. This chain's CDR3 is CASSSRTGGGYGYTF. The CDR3 coding sequence is TGTGCCAGCAGCTCCCGGACAGGGGGAGGCTATGGCTACACCTTC.

The rearrangement links TRBV19 to TRBJ2-1, with 9 bases aligning to TRBD1. CDR3 length: 14 residues. Germline CDR1 reads LNHDA; CDR2 reads SQIVND (reference sequence). J gave up 5 bases and V 6 bases, and 5 bases lay outside the gene matches. The CDR3, as DNA: TGTGCCAGTAGGGGGACAGGGACAAACAATGAGCAGTTCTTC. Amino acid sequence: CASRGTGTNNEQFF. Full variable domain (remainder filled in from reference TRBV19 and TRBJ2-1): DGGITQSPKYLFRKEGQNVTLSCEQNLNHDAMYWYRQDPGQGLRLIYYSQIVNDFQKGDIAEGYSVSREKKESFPLTVTSAQKNPTAFYLCASRGTGTNNEQFFGPGTRLTVL.

V gene TRBV2 combines with J gene TRBJ2-5; D may correspond to TRBD1 or TRBD2 (5 bases each). Trimming removed 6 bases from V and 5 bases from J, with 13 bases in between. The germline gives CDR1 SNHLY, CDR2 FYNNEI. This CDR3 comprises 13 residues. The CDR3 region is CASRGLEGETQYF. Written as DNA, the CDR3 is TGTGCCAGCAGGGGGCTCGAGGGGGAGACCCAGTACTTC.

V is TRBV7-2 and J is TRBJ2-3; TRBD1 is a possible D gene (5 bases). Trimming cost V 1 base and J 5 bases, with 10 bases left between them. The CDR3 extends over 14 amino acids. Germline-derived CDR1 and CDR2 are SGHTA and FQGNSA. The CDR3 sequence is CASSLDRGLDTQYF. The CDR3 DNA reads as TGTGCCAGCAGCTTAGATAGGGGTTTAGATACGCAGTATTTT.

This rearrangement joins TRBV29-1 to TRBJ2-7; a possible D gene is TRBD1 (6 bases). Germline V gives CDR1 SQVTM, CDR2 ANQGSEA. The V and J ends lost 5 bases and 4 bases respectively, with 18 bases between them. CDR3 length: 14 amino acids. The CDR3 sequence: CSVRFEDRGYEQYF. Written as DNA, the CDR3 is TGCAGCGTTCGATTTGAGGACAGAGGATACGAGCAGTACTTC.

The J gene is TRBJ2-7, the V gene TRBV20-1, with 11 positions matching TRBD2. Germline-derived CDR1 and CDR2 are DFQATT and SNEGSKA (reference sequence). The V and J ends lost 5 bases and 2 bases, in that order; junction bases with no gene match: 5. The CDR3 covers 14 residues. CDR3 nucleotide sequence: TGCAGTGCTTCTCTAGCGGGAGGCCCCTACGAGCAGTACTTC. This sequence encodes CSASLAGGPYEQYF.

This clonotype has only a few counts. The rearrangement joins TRBV12-3 or TRBV12-4 to TRBJ2-1; D remains unclear. Trimming stripped 3 bases from V and 10 bases from J, with 13 bases between. The CDR3 is 13 residues long. The CDR3 region is CASSFWAETEQFF. In DNA form, the CDR3 reads TGTGCCAGCAGTTTTTGGGCGGAAACGGAGCAGTTCTTC.

J is TRBJ1-1 and V is TRBV27; D gene uncertain. The germline V gene has CDR1 MNHEY and CDR2 SMNVEV (reference sequence). The germline V and J ends were trimmed by 7 bases and 6 bases, with 21 bases remaining between them. CDR3 length: 15 amino acids. The CDR3 DNA reads as TGTGCCAGCACCCGAGGGTATGGGGTTTCAGCTGAAGCTTTCTTT. Translating gives CASTRGYGVSAEAFF.

This clonotype was detected a few times. This sequence joins TRBV7-3 and TRBJ2-3; 13 bases are a match to TRBD2. Germline values: CDR1 SGHTA, CDR2 FQGTGA. V was pared by 6 bases and J by 4 bases, with 4 bases of the junction left unmatched. This CDR3 has 15 residues. The CDR3 DNA reads TGTGCCAGCAGTCGGACTAGCGGGAGTTCAGATACGCAGTATTTT. Translated, it gives CASSRTSGSSDTQYF.

The chain links TRBV7-3 to TRBJ2-3; D is unresolved. Trimming took 5 bases from V and 2 from J, leaving 8 bases between them. The CDR3 is 13 residues long. Germline values: CDR1 SGHTA, CDR2 FQGTGA. This CDR3 is CASSERPTDTQYF. CDR3 DNA: TGTGCCAGCAGCGAACGACCCACAGATACGCAGTATTTT.

The V gene is TRBV11-2, the J gene TRBJ2-5; the match to TRBD1 covers 9 bases. The CDR3 has 13 amino acids. V gave up 4 bases and J gave up 13 bases; unmatched junction bases: 10. CDR1 SGHAT and CDR2 FQNNGV come from the germline V gene. CDR3 DNA sequence: TGTGCCAGCAGCTCCGACAGGGGGGGCTCCACGTACTTC. It specifies CASSSDRGGSTYF.